A single sample is the source of the 28 T cell receptor beta chains below, sequenced in a study of identical twins (dated by TCRdb to 2016 to 2018). Library construction relied on 5' RACE. The reads were generated on an Illumina HiSeq 2000. The public reads were run again by TCRdb, first through fastp at Q25 and then through MiXCR, and only productive beta chains were kept. Rows merge per CDR3 protein into single entries with the most common DNA and genes. Within this sample are roughly 690,000 distinct CDR3 sequences, with 5.5% to 7.5% of them counted one time only. The leading ten clones occupy under 2% of the sample. Source material: naive T cells sorted from blood. Interpreted using the paper, the cell subset or site label stands for: cells isolated with a human naive T-cell isolation kit. The source is a man between 18 and 35 years old in good health.

The chain carries TRBV5-5 and TRBJ2-1; D gene ambiguous. Germline CDR1 SGHKS, CDR2 YYEKEE (reference sequence). The V end was cut by 1 base, the J end by 7 bases, with 18 bases between. The CDR3 length is 16 residues. This CDR3 is CASSLSPGQVENEQFF. For the CDR3, the DNA is TGTGCCAGCAGCTTGTCCCCAGGCCAGGTCGAGAATGAGCAGTTCTTC.

V and J are TRBV20-1 and TRBJ2-7; TRBD1 matches at 11 bases. This CDR3 contains 18 residues. The germline V gene encodes CDR1 DFQATT and CDR2 SNEGSKA (reference sequence). J gave up 2 bases and V 6 bases, and 18 bases lay outside the gene matches. CDR3 sequence: CSAEPRTGGKKSPYEQYF. CDR3 DNA: TGCAGTGCGGAACCAAGGACAGGGGGCAAAAAGTCTCCCTACGAGCAGTACTTC.

This clonotype was recorded at least ten times. The chain uses TRBV7-9 and TRBJ2-4; 10 bases map to TRBD2. After removal of 0 bases from V and 7 bases from J, the junction contained 3 bases not matched to a gene. This CDR3 contains 15 residues. Germline V gives CDR1 SEHNR, CDR2 FQNEAQ (reference sequence). The CDR3 DNA reads as TGTGCCAGCAGCTTAGCCGGGACTAGCGTGAACATTCAGTACTTC. Protein sequence: CASSLAGTSVNIQYF. Variable domain in full (rest from reference TRBV7-9 and TRBJ2-4): DTGVSQNPRHKITKRGQNVTFRCDPISEHNRLYWYRQTLGQGPEFLTYFQNEAQLEKSRLLSDRFSAERPKGSFSTLEIQRTEQGDSAMYLCASSLAGTSVNIQYFGAGTRLSVL.

V is TRBV20-1 and J is TRBJ2-3; 8 nucleotides agree with TRBD2. Germline values: CDR1 DFQATT, CDR2 SNEGSKA (reference sequence). CDR3 size: 14 residues. The V and J ends lost 1 base and 4 bases, in that order; junction bases with no gene match: 4. The CDR3 region is CSARAPGGADTQYF. The DNA for the CDR3 is TGCAGTGCTAGAGCCCCGGGGGGGGCAGATACGCAGTATTTT.

V usage is TRBV7-9 and J usage is TRBJ2-2; no definite D call. This CDR3 is 14 amino acids long. V was clipped by 0 bases and J by 4 bases, with 6 bases between them. Germline V gene data show CDR1 as SEHNR and CDR2 as FQNEAQ (reference sequence). The CDR3 DNA sequence: TGTGCCAGCAGCTTAGCTTGGACCACCGGGGAGCTGTTTTTT. Its translation: CASSLAWTTGELFF.

The genes are TRBV15 and TRBJ2-1; D possibly uses TRBD1 or TRBD2 (5 bases each). Germline CDR1 reads LNHNV; CDR2 reads YYDKDF (reference sequence). The CDR3 is made up of 14 amino acids. Trimming cost V 0 bases and J 6 bases, with 9 bases left between them. CDR3 bases: TGTGCCACCAGCAGAGAGGGGACCTCCAATGAGCAGTTCTTC. Encoded protein: CATSREGTSNEQFF.

This clonotype was seen repeatedly, ten times or more. The chain recombines TRBV12-3 or TRBV12-4 with TRBJ2-2; D not resolved. CDR3 length equals 12 residues. Trimming left V 3 bases short and J 7 bases short, with 6 bases between. CDR3 loop: CASSFPLGELFF. The CDR3 DNA reads as TGTGCCAGCAGTTTTCCGCTCGGGGAGCTGTTTTTT.

This clonotype occurred many times. The genes are TRBV20-1 and TRBJ2-7; D may be TRBD2 (6 bases). The CDR3 loop spans 14 amino acids. V was shortened by 6 bases and J by 0 bases, with 15 bases between the two germline ends. Germline CDR1 DFQATT, CDR2 SNEGSKA (reference sequence). CDR3 sequence: CSAPPGGSSYEQYF. Written as DNA, the CDR3 is TGCAGTGCCCCACCCGGGGGAAGCTCCTACGAGCAGTACTTC.

The table lists this clonotype with many counts. This chain connects TRBV5-1 to TRBJ2-1, with TRBD2 matching 10 bases. Germline-derived CDR1 and CDR2 are SGHRS and YFSETQ. V was pared by 1 base and J by 9 bases, with 7 bases of the junction left unmatched. This CDR3 comprises 15 residues. CDR3 sequence reads: CASSLSLAGVVEQFF. In nucleotides, the CDR3 is TGCGCCAGCAGCTTGTCTCTAGCGGGAGTTGTTGAGCAGTTCTTC.

This clonotype was counted ten times or more. This CDR3 reads CACSRVFEQYF. CDR3 coding DNA: TGTGCTTGCTCTCGCGTATTCGAGCAGTACTTC. The chain joins TRBV12-3 or TRBV12-4 to TRBJ2-7; D unresolved. The CDR3 has 11 amino acids.

There are many counts of this clonotype. The gene calls are TRBV12-3 or TRBV12-4 and TRBJ1-1, with TRBD1 matching 10 bases. V was pared by 3 bases and J by 1 base, with 5 bases of the junction left unmatched. The CDR3 covers 16 residues. As DNA, the CDR3 is TGTGCCAGCAGTTTGGGACAGGGGAGATGGAACACTGAAGCTTTCTTT. As protein: CASSLGQGRWNTEAFF.

This clonotype was picked up many times. The rearrangement uses TRBV20-1 and TRBJ2-7, with TRBD2 matching over 14 bases. The CDR3 sequence is 15 residues long. CDR1 and CDR2 from the germline V gene are DFQATT and SNEGSKA (reference sequence). V gave up 3 bases and J gave up 3 bases; unmatched junction bases: 4. The CDR3 DNA reads as TGCAGTGCTAGCTTGGGACTAGCGGGAGTCTACGAGCAGTACTTC. This translates into CSASLGLAGVYEQYF.

This clonotype was observed at least ten times. The V call is TRBV29-1, the J call TRBJ2-1, with D maybe TRBD1 (6 bases). The V gene lost 5 bases and the J gene lost 10 bases, with 18 bases spanning the gap. CDR1 SQVTM and CDR2 ANQGSEA come from the germline V gene. The CDR3 is 13 amino acids. The DNA of the CDR3 is TGCAGCGTTCTCAAGACAGGCCCGGACGAGCAGTTCTTC. Protein product: CSVLKTGPDEQFF.

This clonotype has a handful of counts. The V and J genes are TRBV12-3 or TRBV12-4 and TRBJ1-2; TRBD1 is a possible D gene (6 bases). The CDR3 contains 20 residues. V lost 2 bases and J 8 bases, leaving 33 bases between the germline ends. The CDR3 sequence is CASSLISSRGQRPLARGYTF. The CDR3 nucleotides are TGTGCCAGCAGTTTAATATCCTCTCGGGGACAACGGCCCCTCGCAAGGGGCTACACCTTC.

At least ten counts were recorded for this clonotype. CDR3 sequence (DNA): TGTGCCAGCAGTGATAAGATTACGGGCACAGATACGCAGTATTTT. Translating gives CASSDKITGTDTQYF. The V call is TRBV6-1, the J call TRBJ2-3; D is ambiguous. CDR1 and CDR2 (germline): MNHNS, SASEGT. Trimming stripped 3 bases from V and 1 base from J, with 11 bases between. The CDR3 runs to 15 residues.

This clonotype was recorded at least ten times. The J gene is TRBJ2-2, the V gene TRBV10-3; D may be TRBD1 (6 bases). The CDR3 totals 15 residues. The germline V and J ends were trimmed by 7 bases and 0 bases, with 12 bases remaining between them. The V gene's germline CDR1 is ENHRY and CDR2 SYGVKD. CDR3 nucleotides: TGTGCCATCAACCCGACAGGCCCGAACACCGGGGAGCTGTTTTTT. As protein: CAINPTGPNTGELFF.

V and J are TRBV7-3 and TRBJ2-1; 12 bases line up with TRBD2. The CDR3 totals 19 residues. V lost 5 bases to trimming and J lost 2 bases; unmatched junction nucleotides: 13. Germline V CDR1 and CDR2: SGHTA, FQGTGA. The CDR3 coding sequence is TGTGCCAGCAGCGAGGTCTGGACTAGCGGGAAAAAAGCCTACAATGAGCAGTTCTTC. Translated, it gives CASSEVWTSGKKAYNEQFF. The entire variable domain, with the rest obtained from reference TRBV7-3 and TRBJ2-1, is as follows: GAGVSQTPSNKVTEKGKYVELRCDPISGHTALYWYRQSLGQGPEFLIYFQGTGAADDSGLPNDRFFAVRPEGSVSTLKIQRTERGDSAVYLCASSEVWTSGKKAYNEQFFGPGTRLTVL.

This clonotype was counted ten times or more. CDR3 in DNA: TGTGCCAGCAGCTTAGCTGCGGGAGGGATATACAATGAGCAGTTCTTC. Amino acids: CASSLAAGGIYNEQFF. The rearrangement joins TRBV7-2 to TRBJ2-1, with 9 bases fitting TRBD2. Germline CDR1 reads SGHTA; CDR2 reads FQGNSA. This CDR3 is built from 16 residues. The V segment lost 0 bases and the J segment 4 bases; nucleotides outside the gene matches: 4.

This clonotype was seen many times. The chain recombines TRBV29-1 with TRBJ2-1; 10 positions agree with TRBD2. CDR1 is SQVTM and CDR2 is ANQGSEA in the germline V gene. The J segment lost 1 base and the V segment lost 6 bases, leaving 18 bases of the junction unmatched. The CDR3 contains 19 residues. The CDR3, as DNA: TGCAGCGTCGTCGACCCTGCGGCTAGCGGGAGAATATCCTACAATGAGCAGTTCTTC. It yields the protein CSVVDPAASGRISYNEQFF.

This clonotype was detected ten times or more. The chain couples TRBV29-1 to TRBJ2-2; no clear D. This CDR3 comprises 10 residues. V dropped 5 bases and J dropped 2 bases, with 0 bases sitting between them. Germline V CDR1 and CDR2: SQVTM, ANQGSEA. This CDR3 is CSVNTGELFF. CDR3 nucleotide sequence: TGCAGCGTTAACACCGGGGAGCTGTTTTTT.

V gene TRBV3-1 combines with J gene TRBJ2-7, with a tentative D call TRBD2 (5 bases). Trimming took 1 base from V and 2 from J, leaving 15 bases between them. CDR1 and CDR2 from the germline V gene are LGHDT and YNNKEL (reference sequence). The CDR3 is 16 residues long. The CDR3: CASSQVRELRAYEQYF. CDR3 nucleotide sequence: TGTGCCAGCAGCCAAGTGAGGGAATTGAGAGCCTACGAGCAGTACTTC.

This clonotype was observed a few times. V is TRBV12-3 or TRBV12-4 and J is TRBJ2-7, with TRBD1 matching over 8 bases. CDR3 length: 14 amino acids. V shed 5 bases and J 6 bases; nucleotides not matched to a gene: 9. The CDR3 DNA reads TGTGCCAGCAGTAAACTTCCAGGGGGCGGCGAGCAGTACTTC. Translation: CASSKLPGGGEQYF.

In its sample, this clonotype was seen many times. The CDR3 is CASSDRFYNSPLHF. The CDR3 region has the DNA TGTGCCAGCAGCGACAGATTTTATAATTCACCCCTCCACTTT. The rearrangement joins TRBV6-2 or TRBV6-3 to TRBJ1-6; weak D call: TRBD1 (5 bases). Germline V gene data show CDR1 as MNHEY and CDR2 as SVGEGT. V lost 6 bases, J lost 4 bases, and 10 bases lay in between. CDR3 length: 14 residues.

In its sample, this clonotype was seen many times. This chain uses TRBV27 with TRBJ2-1; 10 nucleotides agree with TRBD1. The CDR3 covers 13 residues. With V trimmed by 5 bases and J by 7 bases, 2 bases remained unmatched. Germline V gives CDR1 MNHEY, CDR2 SMNVEV (reference sequence). The CDR3 sequence is CASSRQGANEQFF. CDR3 sequence (DNA): TGTGCCAGCAGTCGACAGGGGGCAAATGAGCAGTTCTTC.

Ten or more counts support this clonotype. The rearrangement links TRBV5-5 to TRBJ1-5; D is unresolved. This CDR3 contains 13 residues. V was pared by 2 bases and J by 7 bases, with 10 bases between. Germline CDR1 and CDR2: SGHKS and YYEKEE (reference sequence). The CDR3 region is CASSFDAVQPQHF. CDR3 DNA sequence: TGTGCCAGCAGCTTTGATGCGGTCCAGCCCCAGCATTTT.

This clonotype has ten or more counts. CDR3 bases: TGTGCCAGCAGGGATCACGGACTACGAACAGATACGCAGTATTTT. It specifies CASRDHGLRTDTQYF. The rearrangement uses TRBV12-3 or TRBV12-4 and TRBJ2-3; D perhaps matches TRBD2 (6 bases). V was trimmed by 6 bases and J by 3 bases, leaving 16 bases between them. This CDR3 comprises 15 residues.

This clonotype was counted many times. The gene calls are TRBV29-1 and TRBJ1-2; the match to TRBD1 covers 7 bases. Trimming cost V 4 bases and J 1 base; bases outside gene matches: 6. The CDR3 runs 14 residues. In germline, CDR1 is SQVTM, CDR2 ANQGSEA. CDR3 region: CSVVTGASNYGYTF. DNA of the CDR3: TGCAGCGTTGTTACAGGGGCTAGTAACTATGGCTACACCTTC.

This clonotype was seen ten or more times. The chain recombines TRBV25-1 with TRBJ2-7; D tentatively reads TRBD1 or TRBD2 (5 bases each). V was trimmed by 7 bases and J by 6 bases, leaving 19 bases between them. CDR1 and CDR2 from the germline V gene are MGHDK and SYGVNS. The CDR3 length is 14 residues. Written as DNA, the CDR3 is TGTGCCAGCACAAAATCGGGACCCGCGGTCGAGCAGTACTTC. Its translation is CASTKSGPAVEQYF.